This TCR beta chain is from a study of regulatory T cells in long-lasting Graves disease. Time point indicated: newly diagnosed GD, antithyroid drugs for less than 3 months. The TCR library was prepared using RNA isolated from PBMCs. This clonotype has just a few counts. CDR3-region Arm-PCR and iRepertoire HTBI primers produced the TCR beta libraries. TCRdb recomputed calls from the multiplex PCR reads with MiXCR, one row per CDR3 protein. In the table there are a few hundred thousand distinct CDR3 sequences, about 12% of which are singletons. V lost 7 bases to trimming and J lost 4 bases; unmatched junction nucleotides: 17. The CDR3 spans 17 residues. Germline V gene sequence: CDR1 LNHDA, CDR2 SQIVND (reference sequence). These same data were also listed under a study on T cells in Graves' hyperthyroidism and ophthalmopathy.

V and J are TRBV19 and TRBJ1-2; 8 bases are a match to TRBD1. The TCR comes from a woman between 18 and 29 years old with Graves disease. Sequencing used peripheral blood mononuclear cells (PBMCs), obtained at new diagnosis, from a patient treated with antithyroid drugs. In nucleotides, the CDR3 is TGTGCCAGTAATCGACCCCGGGACAGGAATTTCCCCTATGGCTACACCTTC. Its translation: CASNRPRDRNFPYGYTF.